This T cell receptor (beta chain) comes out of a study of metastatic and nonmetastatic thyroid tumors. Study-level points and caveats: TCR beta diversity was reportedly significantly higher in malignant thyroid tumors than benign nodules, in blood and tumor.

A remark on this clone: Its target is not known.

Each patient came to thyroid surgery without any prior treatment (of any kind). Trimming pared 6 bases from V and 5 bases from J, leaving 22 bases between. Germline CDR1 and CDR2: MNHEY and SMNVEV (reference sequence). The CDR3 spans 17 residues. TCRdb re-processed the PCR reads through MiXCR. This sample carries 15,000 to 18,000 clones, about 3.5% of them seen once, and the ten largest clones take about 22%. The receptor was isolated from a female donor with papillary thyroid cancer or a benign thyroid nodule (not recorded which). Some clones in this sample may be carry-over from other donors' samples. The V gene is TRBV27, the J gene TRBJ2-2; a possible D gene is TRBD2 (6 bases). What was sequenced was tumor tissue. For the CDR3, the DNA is TGTGCCAGCAGAAAAACGCAGACTAGGGTAAAGACCGGGGAGCTGTTTTTT. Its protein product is CASRKTQTRVKTGELFF.